This T cell receptor (beta chain) is drawn from a study of shared clonotypes between healthy human individuals. Points from the study as a whole: Generation probability values for non-shared clonotypes were lower than those for clonotypes shared by all four donors. Relative to memory subsets, naive subsets generally showed larger estimated richness.

Germline trimming cut 3 bases from V and 2 bases from J; bases unmatched to any gene: 4. Germline CDR1 LNHDA, CDR2 SQIVND (reference sequence). The CDR3 is 15 amino acids. Measured with immunoSEQ multiplex PCR; TCRdb has only the in-frame clones, and not every one. The sample consists of roughly 2.5 million clones, 85% to 95% of them appearing once. Into CD45RA+ naive and CD45RA-negative memory subsets, the CD4+ cells were split. Of note for this clone: The target antigen is unknown.

The J gene is TRBJ2-5, the V gene TRBV19; TRBD2 matches 9 bases. The clonotype originates from a man aged 18-30 years in good health. Sequencing was done on a sample of naive CD4+ T cells sorted from blood. As to subset: CD45RA+ positively selected. CDR3: CASSILLAGQETQYF. CDR3 nucleotide sequence: TGTGCCAGTAGTATCCTGCTAGCGGGGCAAGAGACCCAGTACTTC.